A selection of T cell receptor beta chains follows, all from one sample in a study of T cell responses to AZD1222 COVID-19 vaccine. Sequenced by immunoSEQ multiplex PCR; TCRdb stores in-frame clones only, minus some. This table has tens of thousands of clones, around 90% appearing once. The starting material was peripheral blood, obtained on day 0 of AZD1222 vaccination. The origin of the receptors is an adult in good health. Both conserved end residues are part of each CDR3. A D gene is named only where the DNA matches it firmly. Some rows have no size entry. The others give once, few or many, or a class for an expanded clone.

>TRBD1|TRBV7-9|.|TRBJ2-5
TGTGCCAGCAGCTCAGGGACAGGTCAAGAGACCCAGTACTTC
CASSSGTGQETQYF
>TRBD1|TRBV10-1|once|TRBJ2-3
TGCGCCAGCAGGAAGGGACAGGGGTCCACAGATACGCAGTATTTT
CASRKGQGSTDTQYF
>TRBD1|TRBV9|.|TRBJ1-1
TGTGCCAGCAGCGCCGGATTGGGGGACAGGGCGGCTTTCTTT
CASSAGLGDRAAFF
>TRBD2|TRBV3-1/TRBV3-2|.|TRBJ2-7
TGTGCCAGCAGCCAAGAACGGGGGGCCTACGAGCAGTACTTC
CASSQERGAYEQYF
>TRBD2|TRBV7-2|.|TRBJ2-2
TGTGCCAGCAGGAGCGGGACTAGCCCTTCCGGGGAGCTGTTTTTT
CASRSGTSPSGELFF
>.|TRBV30|.|TRBJ2-7
TGTGCCTGGAGTAGGGGGTACGAGCAGTACTTC
CAWSRGYEQYF
>.|TRBV6-5|.|TRBJ1-1
TGTGCCACCCGCCAAACAGGGTACATGAACACTGAAGCTTTCTTT
CATRQTGYMNTEAFF
>.|TRBV6-5|.|TRBJ2-1
TGTGCCAGCAGTTACTCGGAAGGGTACGATGAGCAGTTCTTC
CASSYSEGYDEQFF
>TRBD1|TRBV5-6|.|TRBJ2-5
TGTGCCAGCAGCTTAATTGGGACAGGGGAGTACTTC
CASSLIGTGEYF
>TRBD1|TRBV7-9|.|TRBJ1-1
TGTGCCAGCAGCTTTGGCAGGGGGCACACTGAAGCTTTCTTT
CASSFGRGHTEAFF
>.|TRBV11-2|.|TRBJ2-1
TGTGCCAGCAGGCGTCTGGCGGGGTCCTACAATGAGCAGTTCTTC
CASRRLAGSYNEQFF
>.|TRBV6-2/TRBV6-3|once|TRBJ2-1
TGTGCCAGCAGTTTGAGAGGGAACCCCTACAATGAGCAGTTCTTC
CASSLRGNPYNEQFF
>TRBD1|TRBV18|.|TRBJ1-2
TGTGCCAGCTCACCTGGGGACAGGGAGGGCTACACCTTC
CASSPGDREGYTF
>.|TRBV3-1/TRBV3-2|.|TRBJ2-5
TGTGCCAGCAGCCAAGGATTCGTGGGGCGCCCACAAGAGACCCAGTACTTC
CASSQGFVGRPQETQYF
>.|TRBV7-8|.|TRBJ2-7
TGTGCCAGCAGCTTAGTCAGCCCGGCTCGATCTACCTACGAGCAGTACTTC
CASSLVSPARSTYEQYF
>.|TRBV19|.|TRBJ1-3
TGTGCCAGTAGTATGAGGGGCCCGAACTCTGGAAACACCATATATTTT
CASSMRGPNSGNTIYF
>.|TRBV12-3/TRBV12-4|.|TRBJ2-1
TGTGCCAGCAGTTTAAGTCGACACAATGAGCAGTTCTTC
CASSLSRHNEQFF
>.|TRBV3-1/TRBV3-2|.|TRBJ2-7
TGTGCCAGCAGCCAAGATATTGGGGGAGTTAAGTTTAGGGAGCAGTACTTC
CASSQDIGGVKFREQYF
>.|TRBV10-2|.|TRBJ1-6
TGCGCCAGCTGTGGGCAGGGAGGATCACCCCTCCACTTT
CASCGQGGSPLHF
>.|TRBV20-1|.|TRBJ1-4
TGCAGTGCTAGTCAGGGCAGCGAAAAACTGTTTTTT
CSASQGSEKLFF
>.|TRBV6-5|.|TRBJ1-5
TGTGCCACTCTTGATCGGGGGCCCCAGCATTTT
CATLDRGPQHF
>.|TRBV9|.|TRBJ1-2
TGTGCCAGCAGCGTAGGGGCAGGGGAGTATGGCTACACCTTC
CASSVGAGEYGYTF